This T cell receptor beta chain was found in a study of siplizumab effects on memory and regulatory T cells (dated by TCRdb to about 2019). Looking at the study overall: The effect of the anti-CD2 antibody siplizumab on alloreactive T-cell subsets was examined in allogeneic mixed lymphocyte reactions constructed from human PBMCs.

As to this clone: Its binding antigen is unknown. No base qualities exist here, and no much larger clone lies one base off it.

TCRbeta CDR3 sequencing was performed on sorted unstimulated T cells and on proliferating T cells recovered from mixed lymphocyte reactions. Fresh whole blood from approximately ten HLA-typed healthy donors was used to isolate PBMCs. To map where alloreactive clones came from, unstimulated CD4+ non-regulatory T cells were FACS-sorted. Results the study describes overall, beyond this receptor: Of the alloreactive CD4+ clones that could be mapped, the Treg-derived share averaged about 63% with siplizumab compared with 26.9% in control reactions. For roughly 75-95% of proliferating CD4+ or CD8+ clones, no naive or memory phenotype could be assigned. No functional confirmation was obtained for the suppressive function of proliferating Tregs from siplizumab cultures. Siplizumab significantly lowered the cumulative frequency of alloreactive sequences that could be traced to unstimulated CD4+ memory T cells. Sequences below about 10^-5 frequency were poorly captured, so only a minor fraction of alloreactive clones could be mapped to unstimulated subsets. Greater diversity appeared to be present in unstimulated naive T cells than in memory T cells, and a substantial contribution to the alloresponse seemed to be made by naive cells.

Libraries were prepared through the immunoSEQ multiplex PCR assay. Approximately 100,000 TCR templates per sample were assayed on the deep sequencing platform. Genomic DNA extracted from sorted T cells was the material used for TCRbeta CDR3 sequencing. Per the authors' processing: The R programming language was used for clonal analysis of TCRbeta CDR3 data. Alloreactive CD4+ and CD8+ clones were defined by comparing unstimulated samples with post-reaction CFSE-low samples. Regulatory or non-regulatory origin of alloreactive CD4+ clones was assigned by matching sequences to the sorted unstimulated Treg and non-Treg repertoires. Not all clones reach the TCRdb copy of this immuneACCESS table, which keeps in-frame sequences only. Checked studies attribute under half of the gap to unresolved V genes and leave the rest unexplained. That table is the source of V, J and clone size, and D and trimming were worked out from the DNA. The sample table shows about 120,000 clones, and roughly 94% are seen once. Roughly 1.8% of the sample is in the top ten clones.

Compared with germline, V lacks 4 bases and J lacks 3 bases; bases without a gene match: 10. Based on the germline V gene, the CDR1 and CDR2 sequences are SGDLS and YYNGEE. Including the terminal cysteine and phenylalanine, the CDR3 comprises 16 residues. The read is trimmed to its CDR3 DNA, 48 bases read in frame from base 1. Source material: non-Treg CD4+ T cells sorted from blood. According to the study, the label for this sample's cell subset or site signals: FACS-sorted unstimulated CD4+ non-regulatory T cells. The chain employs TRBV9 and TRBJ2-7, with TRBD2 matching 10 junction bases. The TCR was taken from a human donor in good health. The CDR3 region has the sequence CASSPRELAGDYEQYF. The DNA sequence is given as TGTGCCAGCAGCCCTAGGGAGCTAGCGGGAGACTACGAGCAGTACTTC.